The rows below give T cell receptor beta chains drawn from one sample of a study of blood T cells in healthy people across ages. TCRdb re-derived calls from the 5' RACE reads in MiXCR, one entry per CDR3 protein. Of approximately 900,000 distinct CDR3 sequences in the sample, about 44% were seen once. The sample was blood. All receptors come from a man younger than 40 in good health. CDR3s include the opening cysteine and the closing phenylalanine or tryptophan. The order of the fields is CDR3 length, J gene, V gene, clone size, D gene, CDR3 protein, CDR3 DNA. The D gene is left open where the match is weak. Some rows mark clone size as missing; the rest say once, few, many or name a class of expanded clone.

cdr3_length: 16; j_call: TRBJ1-4; v_call: TRBV7-8; clone_size: .; d_call: .; cdr3_aa: CASSTKTGTTREKLFF; cdr3_nt: TGTGCCAGCAGCACAAAGACCGGGACGACCAGGGAAAAACTGTTTTTT
cdr3_length: 12; j_call: TRBJ2-7; v_call: TRBV29-1; clone_size: many; d_call: .; cdr3_aa: CSVDTGRDEQYF; cdr3_nt: TGCAGCGTTGACACAGGGAGGGACGAGCAGTACTTC
cdr3_length: 14; j_call: TRBJ1-6; v_call: TRBV5-1; clone_size: .; d_call: .; cdr3_aa: CASSETGRDSPPHF; cdr3_nt: TGCGCCAGCAGCGAGACAGGAAGGGATTCACCCCCCCACTTT
cdr3_length: 15; j_call: TRBJ1-1; v_call: TRBV27; clone_size: .; d_call: TRBD1; cdr3_aa: CASSRGETGGTEAFF; cdr3_nt: TGTGCCAGCAGTCGGGGCGAAACAGGGGGCACTGAAGCTTTCTTT
cdr3_length: 13; j_call: TRBJ2-1; v_call: TRBV4-2; clone_size: many; d_call: .; cdr3_aa: CASSQEPPNEQFF; cdr3_nt: TGTGCCAGCAGCCAAGAGCCTCCAAATGAGCAGTTCTTC
cdr3_length: 17; j_call: TRBJ2-1; v_call: TRBV9; clone_size: .; d_call: TRBD2; cdr3_aa: CASSVELAGGRYNEQFF; cdr3_nt: TGTGCCAGCAGCGTGGAACTAGCGGGGGGGCGCTACAATGAGCAGTTCTTC
cdr3_length: 18; j_call: TRBJ2-3; v_call: TRBV20-1; clone_size: .; d_call: TRBD2; cdr3_aa: CSARDKKVRRGGTDTQYF; cdr3_nt: TGCAGTGCTAGAGATAAAAAAGTCCGGCGGGGGGGCACAGATACGCAGTATTTT
cdr3_length: 19; j_call: TRBJ2-1; v_call: TRBV21-1; clone_size: .; d_call: .; cdr3_aa: CASKAGKHYTEEDLYEQFF; cdr3_nt: TGTGCCAGCAAAGCGGGGAAACACTACACAGAAGAGGATCTCTATGAGCAGTTCTTC
cdr3_length: 15; j_call: TRBJ1-5; v_call: TRBV4-1; clone_size: .; d_call: .; cdr3_aa: CASSQDRASNQPQHF; cdr3_nt: TGCGCCAGCAGCCAAGATCGGGCTAGCAATCAGCCCCAGCATTTT
cdr3_length: 12; j_call: TRBJ1-2; v_call: TRBV3-1; clone_size: .; d_call: .; cdr3_aa: CASSQRTDGYTF; cdr3_nt: TGTGCCAGCAGCCAAAGGACAGATGGCTACACCTTC
cdr3_length: 13; j_call: TRBJ1-2; v_call: TRBV30; clone_size: .; d_call: .; cdr3_aa: CAKSRTVGAGYTF; cdr3_nt: TGTGCTAAGAGTCGGACAGTTGGGGCAGGCTACACCTTC
cdr3_length: 15; j_call: TRBJ2-7; v_call: TRBV28; clone_size: .; d_call: TRBD1; cdr3_aa: CASTGRDRDRREQYF; cdr3_nt: TGTGCCAGCACCGGACGGGACAGGGATCGACGCGAGCAGTACTTC
cdr3_length: 16; j_call: TRBJ2-5; v_call: TRBV4-1; clone_size: .; d_call: TRBD1; cdr3_aa: CASSQEGTGRVETQYF; cdr3_nt: TGCGCCAGCAGCCAAGAAGGGACAGGGAGGGTTGAGACCCAGTACTTC
cdr3_length: 16; j_call: TRBJ2-4; v_call: TRBV18; clone_size: .; d_call: TRBD2; cdr3_aa: CASSPSAGGAKNIQYF; cdr3_nt: TGTGCCAGCTCACCGTCCGCGGGGGGAGCCAAAAACATTCAGTACTTC
cdr3_length: 13; j_call: TRBJ2-1; v_call: TRBV5-1; clone_size: .; d_call: .; cdr3_aa: CASSFPSSREQFF; cdr3_nt: TGCGCCAGCAGCTTCCCGTCCTCCCGCGAGCAGTTCTTC
cdr3_length: 17; j_call: TRBJ2-1; v_call: TRBV5-6; clone_size: .; d_call: TRBD2; cdr3_aa: CASSLGGLADTYNEQFF; cdr3_nt: TGTGCCAGCAGCTTGGGGGGACTAGCGGACACCTACAATGAGCAGTTCTTC
cdr3_length: 16; j_call: TRBJ2-4; v_call: TRBV25-1; clone_size: few; d_call: .; cdr3_aa: CASTASSGIAKNIQYF; cdr3_nt: TGTGCCAGCACCGCTTCATCAGGGATTGCCAAAAACATTCAGTACTTC
cdr3_length: 16; j_call: TRBJ2-2; v_call: TRBV28; clone_size: .; d_call: .; cdr3_aa: CASTDAGTGRTGELFF; cdr3_nt: TGTGCCAGCACCGATGCCGGGACCGGCAGGACCGGGGAGCTGTTTTTT
cdr3_length: 16; j_call: TRBJ2-7; v_call: TRBV13; clone_size: .; d_call: TRBD2; cdr3_aa: CASSIGASGSSYEQYF; cdr3_nt: TGTGCCAGCAGCATCGGGGCTAGCGGGAGTTCCTACGAGCAGTACTTC
cdr3_length: 11; j_call: TRBJ2-1; v_call: TRBV29-1; clone_size: .; d_call: .; cdr3_aa: CSGGDYNEQFF; cdr3_nt: TGCAGCGGGGGGGACTACAATGAGCAGTTCTTC
cdr3_length: 12; j_call: TRBJ2-5; v_call: TRBV10-3; clone_size: .; d_call: TRBD1; cdr3_aa: CAIGDRVETQYF; cdr3_nt: TGTGCCATCGGCGACAGGGTGGAGACCCAGTACTTC
cdr3_length: 15; j_call: TRBJ2-3; v_call: TRBV27; clone_size: few; d_call: .; cdr3_aa: CASSTITTGTDTQYF; cdr3_nt: TGTGCCAGCAGTACTATAACAACAGGGACAGATACGCAGTATTTT
cdr3_length: 18; j_call: TRBJ2-1; v_call: TRBV6-2/TRBV6-3; clone_size: many; d_call: .; cdr3_aa: CASSPRSLWASSYNEQFF; cdr3_nt: TGTGCCAGCAGCCCCCGGTCCCTATGGGCCAGCTCCTACAATGAGCAGTTCTTC
cdr3_length: 14; j_call: TRBJ1-2; v_call: TRBV29-1; clone_size: .; d_call: TRBD1; cdr3_aa: CSVNFGQGGLGYTF; cdr3_nt: TGCAGCGTTAACTTTGGACAGGGAGGCTTAGGCTACACCTTC
cdr3_length: 17; j_call: TRBJ2-7; v_call: TRBV4-3; clone_size: .; d_call: .; cdr3_aa: CASSQASLAWGGNEQYF; cdr3_nt: TGCGCCAGCAGCCAAGCTTCTCTGGCTTGGGGTGGCAATGAGCAGTACTTC
cdr3_length: 16; j_call: TRBJ1-6; v_call: TRBV6-5; clone_size: .; d_call: .; cdr3_aa: CASSYSALQGGSPLHF; cdr3_nt: TGTGCCAGCAGTTACTCCGCCCTACAGGGAGGTTCACCCCTCCACTTT
cdr3_length: 14; j_call: TRBJ1-6; v_call: TRBV3-1; clone_size: .; d_call: .; cdr3_aa: CASSQRDSNSPLHF; cdr3_nt: TGTGCCAGCAGCCAACGTGACAGTAATTCACCCCTCCACTTT
cdr3_length: 15; j_call: TRBJ2-3; v_call: TRBV6-2/TRBV6-3; clone_size: .; d_call: TRBD2; cdr3_aa: CASSYRGGPRDTQYF; cdr3_nt: TGTGCCAGCAGTTACCGGGGGGGCCCCAGAGATACGCAGTATTTT
cdr3_length: 15; j_call: TRBJ2-5; v_call: TRBV9; clone_size: .; d_call: .; cdr3_aa: CASSVDLLVGETQYF; cdr3_nt: TGTGCCAGCAGCGTAGATCTACTAGTGGGGGAGACCCAGTACTTC
cdr3_length: 14; j_call: TRBJ2-5; v_call: TRBV5-6; clone_size: few; d_call: TRBD2; cdr3_aa: CASRVGGIEETQYF; cdr3_nt: TGTGCCAGCCGGGTCGGGGGGATTGAAGAGACCCAGTACTTC
cdr3_length: 17; j_call: TRBJ2-3; v_call: TRBV28; clone_size: .; d_call: TRBD1; cdr3_aa: CASSPLPGQGGADTQYF; cdr3_nt: TGTGCCAGCAGTCCCCTACCGGGACAGGGAGGAGCAGATACGCAGTATTTT
cdr3_length: 13; j_call: TRBJ2-1; v_call: TRBV30; clone_size: .; d_call: .; cdr3_aa: CAWTPSSYNEQFF; cdr3_nt: TGTGCCTGGACCCCCAGCTCCTACAATGAGCAGTTCTTC
cdr3_length: 14; j_call: TRBJ1-2; v_call: TRBV7-8; clone_size: .; d_call: .; cdr3_aa: CASSLRGLNYGYTF; cdr3_nt: TGTGCCAGCAGCTTAAGGGGACTTAACTATGGCTACACCTTC
cdr3_length: 16; j_call: TRBJ2-1; v_call: TRBV11-1; clone_size: few; d_call: TRBD2; cdr3_aa: CASSWEPSGSYNEQFF; cdr3_nt: TGTGCCAGCAGCTGGGAACCTAGCGGCTCCTACAATGAGCAGTTCTTC
cdr3_length: 16; j_call: TRBJ2-3; v_call: TRBV7-8; clone_size: .; d_call: .; cdr3_aa: CASSSGSLGGVGTQYF; cdr3_nt: TGTGCCAGCAGTTCAGGGAGTCTAGGAGGAGTGGGGACGCAGTATTTT
cdr3_length: 15; j_call: TRBJ1-6; v_call: TRBV6-5; clone_size: few; d_call: .; cdr3_aa: CASSAEAYGNSPLHF; cdr3_nt: TGTGCCAGCAGTGCGGAAGCGTATGGCAATTCACCCCTCCACTTT
cdr3_length: 12; j_call: TRBJ2-1; v_call: TRBV27; clone_size: few; d_call: TRBD1; cdr3_aa: CASSEPGQGQFF; cdr3_nt: TGTGCCAGCAGTGAACCGGGACAGGGTCAGTTCTTC
cdr3_length: 16; j_call: TRBJ2-5; v_call: TRBV7-2; clone_size: .; d_call: TRBD2; cdr3_aa: CASSLGLGGGQETQYF; cdr3_nt: TGTGCCAGCAGCTTAGGATTAGGCGGGGGGCAAGAGACCCAGTACTTC
cdr3_length: 16; j_call: TRBJ2-3; v_call: TRBV27; clone_size: few; d_call: .; cdr3_aa: CASSPRSTGATDTQYF; cdr3_nt: TGTGCCAGCAGTCCCCGGAGCACTGGGGCCACAGATACGCAGTATTTT
cdr3_length: 14; j_call: TRBJ2-7; v_call: TRBV2; clone_size: many; d_call: .; cdr3_aa: CASMSQSASREQYF; cdr3_nt: TGTGCCAGCATGAGCCAAAGCGCTTCTCGGGAGCAGTACTTC
cdr3_length: 13; j_call: TRBJ2-5; v_call: TRBV20-1; clone_size: few; d_call: .; cdr3_aa: CSARDRIGETQYF; cdr3_nt: TGCAGTGCTAGAGATCGAATAGGAGAGACCCAGTACTTC
cdr3_length: 14; j_call: TRBJ2-3; v_call: TRBV2; clone_size: .; d_call: .; cdr3_aa: CASSELQVADTQYF; cdr3_nt: TGTGCCAGCAGTGAACTACAGGTAGCAGATACGCAGTATTTT
cdr3_length: 16; j_call: TRBJ2-2; v_call: TRBV7-2; clone_size: .; d_call: TRBD2; cdr3_aa: CASSLIQRGGPGELFF; cdr3_nt: TGTGCCAGCAGCTTAATCCAGCGGGGGGGCCCCGGGGAGCTGTTTTTT
cdr3_length: 13; j_call: TRBJ2-7; v_call: TRBV29-1; clone_size: .; d_call: TRBD1; cdr3_aa: CSVTGANYNEQYF; cdr3_nt: TGCAGCGTTACAGGGGCCAACTACAATGAGCAGTACTTC
cdr3_length: 12; j_call: TRBJ1-1; v_call: TRBV20-1; clone_size: .; d_call: .; cdr3_aa: CSAREQNTEAFF; cdr3_nt: TGCAGTGCTAGAGAACAGAACACTGAAGCTTTCTTT
cdr3_length: 12; j_call: TRBJ1-2; v_call: TRBV30; clone_size: .; d_call: .; cdr3_aa: CAGTGNLYGYTF; cdr3_nt: TGTGCCGGGACGGGTAACCTCTATGGCTACACCTTC
cdr3_length: 16; j_call: TRBJ2-7; v_call: TRBV6-2/TRBV6-3; clone_size: .; d_call: .; cdr3_aa: CASSYSVGQPYNEQYF; cdr3_nt: TGTGCCAGCAGTTACAGCGTGGGCCAGCCTTACAATGAGCAGTACTTC
cdr3_length: 14; j_call: TRBJ2-2; v_call: TRBV29-1; clone_size: .; d_call: .; cdr3_aa: CSVEGGRNTGELFF; cdr3_nt: TGCAGCGTTGAAGGGGGGCGCAACACCGGGGAGCTGTTTTTT
cdr3_length: 15; j_call: TRBJ1-2; v_call: TRBV21-1; clone_size: .; d_call: .; cdr3_aa: CASSKVVLINYGYTF; cdr3_nt: TGTGCCAGCAGCAAAGTGGTACTGATCAACTATGGCTACACCTTC
cdr3_length: 16; j_call: TRBJ2-7; v_call: TRBV9; clone_size: .; d_call: TRBD1; cdr3_aa: CASSEIRDRANYEQYF; cdr3_nt: TGTGCCAGCAGCGAGATCCGGGACAGGGCTAACTACGAGCAGTACTTC
cdr3_length: 16; j_call: TRBJ2-7; v_call: TRBV20-1; clone_size: few; d_call: TRBD2; cdr3_aa: CSAPVVSGGASYEQYF; cdr3_nt: TGCAGTGCTCCGGTGGTTAGCGGGGGGGCCTCCTACGAGCAGTACTTC
cdr3_length: 12; j_call: TRBJ2-7; v_call: TRBV20-1; clone_size: .; d_call: .; cdr3_aa: CSARDYRNEQYF; cdr3_nt: TGCAGTGCTAGAGATTATCGGAACGAGCAGTACTTC